The rows below give T cell receptor beta chains drawn from one sample of a study of metastatic and nonmetastatic thyroid tumors. TCRdb used MiXCR to call clones anew from the PCR reads. Found here are about 25,000 clones, approximately 19% of them singletons; the top ten hold about 4.6%. The sample taken for sequencing was blood. These receptors all stem from a male donor with papillary thyroid cancer or a benign thyroid nodule (not recorded which). Some clones in this sample may be carry-over from other donors' samples. The CDR3 runs from the conserved cysteine through the conserved F or W. The D gene is left open where the match is weak. Size is stated for part of the rows, as once, few or many counts, or as a class when the clone is expanded.

clone_size: .; d_call: .; j_call: TRBJ1-1; v_call: TRBV6-4; cdr3_nt: TGTGCCAGCAGTGCCGACGGACGGCAGGAAGCTTTCTTT; cdr3_aa: CASSADGRQEAFF
clone_size: .; d_call: .; j_call: TRBJ2-7; v_call: TRBV10-2; cdr3_nt: TGCGCCACCAGTGAGCCCCGACAACCGGGGGTGACCTACGAGCAGTACTTC; cdr3_aa: CATSEPRQPGVTYEQYF
clone_size: many; d_call: .; j_call: TRBJ2-7; v_call: TRBV11-2; cdr3_nt: TGTGCCAGCAGGGACTGGGGGCGGGCGACCTACGAGCAGTACTTC; cdr3_aa: CASRDWGRATYEQYF
clone_size: medium-sized; d_call: .; j_call: TRBJ1-2; v_call: TRBV7-8; cdr3_nt: TGTGCCAGCAGCTTTGTCGGGTCTGGCTACACCTTC; cdr3_aa: CASSFVGSGYTF
clone_size: .; d_call: TRBD1; j_call: TRBJ2-1; v_call: TRBV19; cdr3_nt: TGTGCCAGTAGTCTGGGCGGGACAGGGAGGAATGAGCAGTTCTTC; cdr3_aa: CASSLGGTGRNEQFF
clone_size: many; d_call: TRBD2; j_call: TRBJ2-1; v_call: TRBV30; cdr3_nt: TGTGCCTGGAGTGTGGCGGGAGCCCCCTACAATGAGCAGTTCTTC; cdr3_aa: CAWSVAGAPYNEQFF
clone_size: .; d_call: .; j_call: TRBJ2-3; v_call: TRBV20-1; cdr3_nt: TGCAGTGCTAGACTTTTTTTCTCTACAGCTACGCAGTATTTT; cdr3_aa: CSARLFFSTATQYF
clone_size: .; d_call: TRBD1; j_call: TRBJ2-7; v_call: TRBV10-1; cdr3_nt: TGCGCCAGCAGTGAATCGACAGGGTTAAATTGGTCCTACGAGCAGTACTTC; cdr3_aa: CASSESTGLNWSYEQYF
clone_size: many; d_call: .; j_call: TRBJ2-7; v_call: TRBV20-1; cdr3_nt: TGCAGTGCTAGAGATCGCAGCGGACATCCCTACGAGCAGTACTTC; cdr3_aa: CSARDRSGHPYEQYF
clone_size: many; d_call: .; j_call: TRBJ1-6; v_call: TRBV6-5; cdr3_nt: TGTGCCAGCAGTTACCTCCGCGGTCCCCTCCACTTT; cdr3_aa: CASSYLRGPLHF
clone_size: many; d_call: .; j_call: TRBJ2-5; v_call: TRBV5-1; cdr3_nt: TGCGCCAGCAGCTTGGCGGCGGCAGGGAAAGAACAAGAGACCCAGTACTTC; cdr3_aa: CASSLAAAGKEQETQYF